These 26 T cell receptor beta chains were sequenced from one sample in a study of CD8 T cells in Susac syndrome. Reverse transcription of about 0.45 to 1 ug RNA was carried out with random hexamers. TCRdb called the immunoSEQ multiplex PCR reads again in MiXCR, with one record for every CDR3 protein. In the table there are 150,000 or so distinct CDR3 sequences, roughly 94% of which are singletons. Sequencing input: CD8+ T cells from PBMCs. These receptors originate from a human donor with multiple sclerosis.

This chain connects TRBV27 to TRBJ2-7; TRBD1 is a possible D gene (6 bases). The CDR3 length is 15 residues. Germline CDR1 is MNHEY and CDR2 is SMNVEV (reference sequence). Trimming took 8 bases from V and 1 from J, leaving 18 bases between them. The CDR3 DNA reads TGTGCCAGCTCCGGTGGGGCAGGGGAATCCTACGAGCAGTACTTC. Protein product: CASSGGAGESYEQYF.

This chain joins TRBV12-3 or TRBV12-4 and TRBJ1-4; D gene uncertain. This CDR3 has 15 amino acids. The V and J ends lost 6 bases and 6 bases respectively, with 17 bases between them. The CDR3 nucleotides read TGTGCCAGCAGGGACTCCAAAGAGGTCGATGAAAAACTGTTTTTT. Protein product: CASRDSKEVDEKLFF.

The V and J genes are TRBV29-1 and TRBJ2-1; 11 bases are shared with TRBD2. This CDR3 contains 16 residues. V dropped 3 bases and J dropped 2; count of bases not matched to a gene: 6. CDR1 and CDR2 from the germline V gene are SQVTM and ANQGSEA. The CDR3 coding sequence is TGCAGCGTTGATGGACTAGCGGGTAAAACCTACAATGAGCAGTTCTTC. This gives the protein CSVDGLAGKTYNEQFF.

This clonotype turned up a few times. The chain combines TRBV4-2 with TRBJ2-5; TRBD2 matches at 8 bases. From germline, CDR1 is LGHNA and CDR2 YNFKEQ. This CDR3 is built from 15 residues. The V gene end was trimmed by 4 bases and the J gene end by 3 bases; junction bases not matched to a gene: 7. The CDR3: CASSPAGTREETQYF. CDR3 DNA sequence: TGTGCCAGCAGCCCAGCCGGGACTAGGGAAGAGACCCAGTACTTC.

V gene TRBV30 combines with J gene TRBJ2-7, with D perhaps matching TRBD2 (5 bases). V was cut by 3 bases and J by 4 bases, with 22 bases left in between. The CDR3 totals 16 residues. Looked up from germline, CDR1 is GTSNPN and CDR2 is SVGIG (reference sequence). CDR3: CAWRAKTGIRSYEQYF. In DNA form, the CDR3 reads TGTGCCTGGAGGGCTAAGACCGGGATCCGCTCGTACGAGCAGTACTTC. Variable domain in full (rest from reference TRBV30 and TRBJ2-7): SQTIHQWPATLVQPVGSPLSLECTVEGTSNPNLYWYRQAAGRGLQLLFYSVGIGQISSEVPQNLSASRPQDRQFILSSKKLLLSDSGFYLCAWRAKTGIRSYEQYFGPGTRLTVT.

The CDR3 DNA reads as TGTGCCAGCAGCTACACAAACAGGGATAGCAATCAGCCCCAGCATTTT. This encodes CASSYTNRDSNQPQHF. This chain connects TRBV7-2 to TRBJ1-5, with TRBD1 as a possible D gene (6 bases). The CDR3 sequence is 16 residues long. Germline assignment: CDR1 SGHTA and CDR2 FQGNSA. The V end lost 4 bases, the J end lost 0 bases, and 13 bases lay between the germline ends.

The V and J genes are TRBV18 and TRBJ2-7; a weak D match, TRBD2 (5 bases). Germline CDR1 is KGHSH and CDR2 is LQKENI. This CDR3 is built from 15 residues. V dropped 0 bases and J dropped 6 bases, with 15 bases sitting between them. The CDR3 nucleotides are TGTGCCAGCTCACCACCCCGGGGTCTCTTGGGCGAGCAGTACTTC. Amino acid sequence: CASSPPRGLLGEQYF.

The chain is built from TRBV7-9 and TRBJ2-7; 7 bases match TRBD1. The V gene end was trimmed by 4 bases and the J gene end by 5 bases; junction bases not matched to a gene: 11. Per germline, CDR1 SEHNR and CDR2 FQNEAQ (reference sequence). The CDR3 extends over 15 amino acids. The CDR3 here is CASSSPRDSTNEQYF. The DNA for the CDR3 is TGTGCCAGCAGCTCCCCTCGGGACAGCACCAACGAGCAGTACTTC.

The chain's CDR3 is CASSQGRRKGGTGELFF. CDR3 nucleotide sequence: TGTGCCAGCAGCCAAGGACGACGAAAGGGAGGCACCGGGGAGCTGTTTTTT. The chain employs TRBV3-1 and TRBJ2-2, with D maybe TRBD2 (6 bases). CDR3 length: 17 amino acids. V lost 1 base to trimming and J lost 4 bases, with 16 bases between them. CDR1 and CDR2 from the germline V gene are LGHDT and YNNKEL (reference sequence).

The chain links TRBV13 to TRBJ1-1; tentatively, D is TRBD1 (5 bases). The germline V gene encodes CDR1 PRHDT and CDR2 FYEKMQ (reference sequence). V lost 5 bases, J lost 4 bases, and 14 bases lay in between. The CDR3 extends over 14 amino acids. As DNA, the CDR3 is TGTGCCAGCAGCGCGGGGGACGAAGGCACTGAAGCTTTCTTT. Protein sequence: CASSAGDEGTEAFF. The full variable domain, in which reference TRBV13 and TRBJ1-1 provide the parts outside the CDR3, is AAGVIQSPRHLIKEKRETATLKCYPIPRHDTVYWYQQGPGQDPQFLISFYEKMQSDKGSIPDRFSAQQFSDYHSELNMSSLELGDSALYFCASSAGDEGTEAFFGQGTRLTVV.

The chain uses TRBV14 and TRBJ2-6, with D perhaps matching TRBD1 (6 bases). Trimming cost V 4 bases and J 2 bases, with 9 bases left between them. Germline V lookup: CDR1 SGHDN, CDR2 FVKESK. The CDR3 extends over 15 amino acids. The CDR3 nucleotides read TGTGCCAGCAGCCCACAGGGAACTGGGGCCAACGTCCTGACTTTC. Amino acid sequence: CASSPQGTGANVLTF.

The V and J genes are TRBV12-3 or TRBV12-4 and TRBJ1-1, with 7 bases lining up with TRBD1. V lost 5 bases to trimming and J lost 4 bases; unmatched junction nucleotides: 13. The CDR3 runs 16 residues. As DNA, the CDR3 is TGTGCCAGCAGTCCAAATCGAGGGGGCGTCTTCACTGAAGCTTTCTTT. Translated, it gives CASSPNRGGVFTEAFF.

This chain links TRBV13 with TRBJ2-5; 12 positions match TRBD2. The CDR3 runs 15 residues. CDR1 and CDR2 from the germline V gene are PRHDT and FYEKMQ (reference sequence). Losses at the gene ends were 9 bases for V and 5 bases for J; bases not matched to a gene: 10. CDR3 nucleotides: TGTGCCAGTTCCCTAGCGGGGGGGCGATGGGAGACCCAGTACTTC. It is translated as CASSLAGGRWETQYF.

The CDR3 DNA is TGTGCCAGTAGTATCGGGACAGAGGTGGATCAGTACTTC. This codes for CASSIGTEVDQYF. The chain combines TRBV19 with TRBJ2-4; 7 bases fit TRBD1. Germline trimming cut 3 bases from V and 12 bases from J; bases unmatched to any gene: 8. CDR1 and CDR2 from the germline V gene are LNHDA and SQIVND (reference sequence). The CDR3 totals 13 residues.

This sequence joins TRBV29-1 and TRBJ2-7; 8 nucleotides align to TRBD1. The trim removed 0 bases at V and 2 bases at J, leaving 12 bases unmatched. This CDR3 comprises 17 residues. Germline-derived CDR1 and CDR2 are SQVTM and ANQGSEA. CDR3 protein: CSVEDPGQGRLPYEQYF. The CDR3 DNA is TGCAGCGTTGAAGACCCAGGACAGGGTCGCCTGCCCTACGAGCAGTACTTC.

J is TRBJ1-2 and V is TRBV9, with D possibly being TRBD1 (5 bases). Germline loops: CDR1 SGDLS, CDR2 YYNGEE. The V and J ends lost 4 bases and 2 bases respectively, with 15 bases between them. This CDR3 is 15 amino acids long. The CDR3 protein is CASSPWRGENYGYTF. The CDR3 DNA follows: TGTGCCAGCAGCCCTTGGCGAGGGGAAAACTATGGCTACACCTTC.

J is TRBJ1-1 and V is TRBV5-6; perhaps TRBD1 as D (5 bases). V was shortened by 0 bases and J by 10 bases, with 10 bases between the two germline ends. The CDR3 length is 12 residues. Germline loops: CDR1 SGHDT, CDR2 YYEEEE. CDR3 amino acids: CASSLARGGAFF. The CDR3 DNA is TGTGCCAGCAGCTTGGCGCGGGGGGGAGCTTTCTTT.

The chain has TRBV5-1 and TRBJ2-1, with D perhaps matching TRBD1 (5 bases). Germline assignment: CDR1 SGHRS and CDR2 YFSETQ. This CDR3 spans 13 amino acids. Trimming left V 3 bases short and J 5 bases short, with 9 bases between. The CDR3 loop is CASSSQGHNEQFF. CDR3 coding DNA: TGCGCCAGCAGCTCGCAGGGCCACAATGAGCAGTTCTTC. Complete variable domain (other parts from reference TRBV5-1 and TRBJ2-1): KAGVTQTPRYLIKTRGQQVTLSCSPISGHRSVSWYQQTPGQGLQFLFEYFSETQRNKGNFPGRFSGRQFSNSRSEMNVSTLELGDSALYLCASSSQGHNEQFFGPGTRLTVL.

The rearrangement links TRBV7-9 to TRBJ2-1, with D perhaps TRBD2 (5 bases). The CDR3 loop spans 16 amino acids. Trimming stripped 5 bases from V and 1 base from J, with 15 bases between. Germline CDR1 and CDR2: SEHNR and FQNEAQ (reference sequence). As DNA, the CDR3 is TGTGCCAGCAGCCTACTGACGGGAAAGTCCTACAATGAGCAGTTCTTC. Residues: CASSLLTGKSYNEQFF. The entire variable domain, with the rest obtained from reference TRBV7-9 and TRBJ2-1, is as follows: DTGVSQNPRHKITKRGQNVTFRCDPISEHNRLYWYRQTLGQGPEFLTYFQNEAQLEKSRLLSDRFSAERPKGSFSTLEIQRTEQGDSAMYLCASSLLTGKSYNEQFFGPGTRLTVL.

V and J are TRBV27 and TRBJ2-3; D call uncertain. Trimming took off 5 bases at V and 3 bases at J, with 12 bases between the two ends. The germline gives CDR1 MNHEY, CDR2 SMNVEV (reference sequence). This CDR3 is 14 amino acids long. CDR3 DNA sequence: TGTGCCAGCAGTCCCAGCGTCTGGACAGATACGCAGTATTTT. This sequence encodes CASSPSVWTDTQYF.

The chain carries TRBV28 and TRBJ2-7, with 10 nucleotides matching TRBD2. Unmatched junction bases numbered 13, after V lost 10 bases and J lost 4 bases. This CDR3 comprises 15 residues. In germline, CDR1 is MDHEN, CDR2 SYDVKM. The chain's CDR3 is CATNPTGTSVYEQYF. As DNA, the CDR3 is TGTGCCACTAACCCTACAGGGACTAGCGTGTACGAGCAGTACTTC. The full variable domain, with the rest looked up from reference TRBV28 and TRBJ2-7, is DVKVTQSSRYLVKRTGEKVFLECVQDMDHENMFWYRQDPGLGLRLIYFSYDVKMKEKGDIPEGYSVSREKKERFSLILESASTNQTSMYLCATNPTGTSVYEQYFGPGTRLTVT.

This rearrangement joins TRBV3-1 to TRBJ2-7, with TRBD2 matching over 9 bases. In germline, CDR1 is LGHDT, CDR2 YNNKEL (reference sequence). With 4 bases clipped from V and 4 bases from J, the junction kept 5 bases outside the gene matches. The CDR3 length is 14 residues. CDR3 sequence: CASSLGLATYEQYF. The CDR3 DNA is TGTGCCAGCAGCCTTGGACTAGCGACGTACGAGCAGTACTTC.

The chain employs TRBV25-1 and TRBJ2-7, with D possibly called TRBD1 or TRBD2 (5 bases each). The CDR3 is 14 residues long. Trimming pared 6 bases from V and 4 bases from J, leaving 16 bases between. Germline V CDR1 and CDR2: MGHDK, SYGVNS. The CDR3 bases are TGTGCCAGCAGGAAGATGGGGGAACAGTACGAGCAGTACTTC. Protein sequence: CASRKMGEQYEQYF.

The chain links TRBV19 to TRBJ1-5, with D unclear. This CDR3 has 16 residues. Germline CDR1 reads LNHDA; CDR2 reads SQIVND (reference sequence). V lost 3 bases to trimming and J lost 0 bases, with 12 bases between them. CDR3 region: CASSILPSYSNQPQHF. CDR3 nucleotides: TGTGCCAGTAGTATTCTTCCGAGCTATAGCAATCAGCCCCAGCATTTT.

The chain has TRBV9 and TRBJ2-7; D is possibly TRBD1 (6 bases). Germline CDR1 reads SGDLS; CDR2 reads YYNGEE. The germline V and J ends were trimmed by 4 bases and 0 bases, with 11 bases remaining between them. The CDR3 consists of 14 residues. The CDR3 is CASSMTDSSYEQYF. CDR3 in DNA: TGTGCCAGCAGCATGACGGACAGCTCCTACGAGCAGTACTTC.

The chain has TRBV7-9 and TRBJ1-2; D not resolved. Germline-derived CDR1 and CDR2 are SEHNR and FQNEAQ (reference sequence). Trimming pared 5 bases from V and 5 bases from J, leaving 21 bases between. This CDR3 is built from 16 residues. CDR3 sequence: CASSRKDAQDWYGYTF. CDR3 coding DNA: TGTGCCAGCAGCCGAAAGGACGCCCAGGATTGGTATGGCTACACCTTC.